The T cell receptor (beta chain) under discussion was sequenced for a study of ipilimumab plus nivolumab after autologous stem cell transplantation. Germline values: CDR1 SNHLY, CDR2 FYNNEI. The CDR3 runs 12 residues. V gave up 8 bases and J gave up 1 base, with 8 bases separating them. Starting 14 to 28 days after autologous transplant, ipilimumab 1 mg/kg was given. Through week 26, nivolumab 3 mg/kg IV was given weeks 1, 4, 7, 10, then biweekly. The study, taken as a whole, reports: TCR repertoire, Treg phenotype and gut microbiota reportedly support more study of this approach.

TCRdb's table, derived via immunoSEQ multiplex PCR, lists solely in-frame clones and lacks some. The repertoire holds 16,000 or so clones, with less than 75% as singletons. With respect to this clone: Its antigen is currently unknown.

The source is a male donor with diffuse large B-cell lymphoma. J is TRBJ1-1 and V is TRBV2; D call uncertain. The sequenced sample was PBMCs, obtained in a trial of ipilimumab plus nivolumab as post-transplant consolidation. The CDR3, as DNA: TGTGCCAGCGTGTTCGGGAACACTGAAGCTTTCTTT. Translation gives CASVFGNTEAFF.